The 30 T cell receptor beta chains listed next were all sequenced from one sample in a study of T-cell reconstitution after alpha-beta-depleted transplantation in children (TCRdb year 2016). Library preparation used PCR. The instrument given in TCRdb is Illumina HiSeq 2500. TCR library preparation used molecular barcoding, with unique molecular identifiers applied to normalize quantification of the TCRbeta repertoire. TCRdb took the public reads, trimmed them with fastp at Q25, ran MiXCR for clone calling and kept in-frame beta chains. Each CDR3 protein gets just one entry, which takes the most common genes and DNA from the rows behind it. The sample profile shows about 610,000 distinct CDR3 sequences; about 10% of them were found once. Less than 5% of the sample comes from the top ten. The material was PBMCs from the stem cell graft donor, obtained from the stem cell graft. These receptors all stem from a human donor who donated a stem cell graft to a child with acute myeloid leukemia.

This clonotype was counted at least ten times. This chain links TRBV7-2 with TRBJ2-1; no clear D. V was clipped by 5 bases and J by 9 bases, with 17 bases between them. CDR1 is SGHTA, CDR2 FQGNSA, per germline. The CDR3 runs 14 residues. The CDR3 coding sequence is TGTGCCAGCAGCAAGTACGGGTCACCCACTGAGCAGTTCTTC. Translating it yields CASSKYGSPTEQFF.

The chain combines TRBV6-2 or TRBV6-3 with TRBJ2-2; maybe TRBD2 (6 bases). Germline-derived CDR1 and CDR2 are MNHEY and SVGEGT. Trimming took 6 bases from V and 3 from J, leaving 8 bases between them. The CDR3 sequence is 13 residues long. The CDR3 sequence: CASRASDTGELFF. The CDR3 DNA sequence: TGTGCCAGCAGAGCTAGCGACACCGGGGAGCTGTTTTTT.

This clonotype was found many times. The rearrangement joins TRBV12-3 or TRBV12-4 to TRBJ2-7; 10 bases align to TRBD1. Trimming removed 6 bases from V and 3 bases from J; junction bases left unmatched: 2. The CDR3 spans 13 residues. The CDR3 sequence: CASRRDRGYEQYF. The DNA of the CDR3 is TGTGCCAGCAGAAGGGACAGGGGCTACGAGCAGTACTTC.

As to this clonotype: This may be a read error: a much more frequent sequence differs by one nucleotide. It is likely a read error, because the conserved phenylalanine at the end of the CDR3 is missing. This CDR3 reads CASSVNTGRNTEAFS. CDR3 nucleotides: TGTGCCAGCAGCGTAAATACAGGGAGGAACACTGAAGCTTTCTCT. This chain joins TRBV9 and TRBJ1-1, with TRBD1 as a possible D gene (6 bases). The germline V and J ends were trimmed by 1 base and 1 base, with 11 bases remaining between them. The CDR3 is 15 residues long. CDR1 is SGDLS, CDR2 YYNGEE, per germline.

The rearrangement joins TRBV20-1 to TRBJ2-7; a weak D match, TRBD1 (6 bases). V was trimmed by 3 bases and J by 1 base, leaving 13 bases between them. The CDR3 covers 14 residues. CDR1 is DFQATT and CDR2 is SNEGSKA in the germline V gene (reference sequence). The CDR3 coding sequence is TGCAGTGCTAGTGAGGGGACAAAGTCCTACGAGCAGTACTTC. It specifies CSASEGTKSYEQYF.

This clonotype was found many times. The rearrangement uses TRBV6-1 and TRBJ2-2; 10 bases map to TRBD2. Trimming took 4 bases from V and 2 from J; bases not matched to a gene: 13. The CDR3 is made up of 19 amino acids. CDR1 is MNHNS, CDR2 SASEGT, per germline. The CDR3 loop is CASSVLASGGGLNTGELFF. The CDR3 DNA reads TGTGCCAGCAGTGTGCTGGCTAGCGGGGGCGGCCTTAACACCGGGGAGCTGTTTTTT.

This clonotype was observed many times. V gene TRBV20-1 combines with J gene TRBJ1-2, with D uncertain. The CDR3 is made up of 14 amino acids. Trimming shortened V by 1 base and J by 0 bases, and 9 bases separated the two germline ends. The germline gives CDR1 DFQATT, CDR2 SNEGSKA (reference sequence). In DNA form, the CDR3 reads TGCAGTGCTAGAGTACCAGGAGCTAACTATGGCTACACCTTC. Translated: CSARVPGANYGYTF.

This clonotype has more than one count but fewer than ten. The chain joins TRBV7-3 to TRBJ1-1; D may be TRBD1 (5 bases). Germline lookup yields CDR1 SGHTA and CDR2 FQGTGA. This CDR3 is 16 amino acids long. The V and J ends lost 3 bases and 1 base respectively, with 15 bases between them. CDR3 loop: CASSFTPGRRNTEAFF. In DNA, the CDR3 is TGTGCCAGCAGCTTTACTCCGGGACGGAGGAACACTGAAGCTTTCTTT. The full variable domain, rest sourced from reference TRBV7-3 and TRBJ1-1, is GAGVSQTPSNKVTEKGKYVELRCDPISGHTALYWYRQSLGQGPEFLIYFQGTGAADDSGLPNDRFFAVRPEGSVSTLKIQRTERGDSAVYLCASSFTPGRRNTEAFFGQGTRLTVV.

There are many counts of this clonotype. This chain links TRBV5-1 with TRBJ2-7; 7 positions match TRBD2. Germline V gene data show CDR1 as SGHRS and CDR2 as YFSETQ. This CDR3 spans 15 amino acids. Trimming took 1 base from V and 0 from J; bases not matched to a gene: 4. The CDR3, as DNA: TGCGCCAGCAGCTTGAGGGCTAGCGGCTCCTACGAGCAGTACTTC. Protein sequence: CASSLRASGSYEQYF.

This clonotype was seen a handful of times. The V gene is TRBV9, the J gene TRBJ1-4; 10 bases are a match to TRBD1. The germline gives CDR1 SGDLS, CDR2 YYNGEE. The CDR3 runs 14 residues. V was pared by 0 bases and J by 11 bases, with 4 bases of the junction left unmatched. CDR3 nucleotides: TGTGCCAGCAGCGTAGTTGGGACAGGGGAGAAACTGTTTTTT. The encoded protein is CASSVVGTGEKLFF.

This rearrangement joins TRBV20-1 to TRBJ2-5; 9 bases map to TRBD2. This CDR3 contains 16 residues. Per germline, CDR1 DFQATT and CDR2 SNEGSKA (reference sequence). V lost 0 bases to trimming and J lost 3 bases; unmatched junction nucleotides: 8. Here the CDR3 reads CSARDPAGGREETQYF. DNA of the CDR3: TGCAGTGCTAGAGATCCAGCGGGAGGTCGGGAAGAGACCCAGTACTTC.

This chain joins TRBV2 and TRBJ2-7; 9 bases map to TRBD2. V gave up 6 bases and J gave up 5 bases; unmatched junction bases: 5. Germline CDR1 SNHLY, CDR2 FYNNEI. The CDR3 is 13 amino acids. The CDR3 nucleotides are TGTGCCAGCAGAGCCGGGACTAGCAACGAGCAGTACTTC. As protein: CASRAGTSNEQYF.

The CDR3 nucleotides read TGTGCCAGCAGCTTGACCTCTAACTACGAGCAGTACTTC. Amino acids: CASSLTSNYEQYF. This chain connects TRBV7-3 to TRBJ2-7; no definite D call. This CDR3 has 13 amino acids. Germline CDR1 reads SGHTA; CDR2 reads FQGTGA. Trimming took 3 bases from V and 3 from J, leaving 9 bases between them.

This clonotype was counted many times. The chain employs TRBV5-1 and TRBJ2-5; D is possibly TRBD1 or TRBD2 (5 bases each). V was pared by 0 bases and J by 4 bases, with 13 bases between. Germline CDR1 and CDR2: SGHRS and YFSETQ. This CDR3 is 15 amino acids long. Here the CDR3 DNA reads TGCGCCAGCAGCTTGGCCGGGACCCCCCGAGAGACCCAGTACTTC. Its protein product is CASSLAGTPRETQYF.

The V and J genes are TRBV6-1 and TRBJ2-7, with TRBD2 matching over 9 bases. The germline gives CDR1 MNHNS, CDR2 SASEGT. The CDR3 is 14 amino acids. Trimming took 4 bases from V and 3 from J; bases not matched to a gene: 4. CDR3 in amino acids: CASSGTSAFYEQYF. The CDR3 nucleotides read TGTGCCAGCAGTGGGACTAGCGCTTTCTACGAGCAGTACTTC.

The sample holds many counts of this clonotype. The V gene is TRBV29-1, the J gene TRBJ2-7, with D unresolved. Trimming took off 7 bases at V and 6 bases at J, with 19 bases between the two ends. The CDR3 spans 13 residues. CDR1 SQVTM and CDR2 ANQGSEA come from the germline V gene. The chain's CDR3 is CSAADTAPSEQYF. Here the CDR3 DNA reads TGCAGCGCCGCTGATACAGCCCCGAGCGAGCAGTACTTC.

This clonotype was counted at least ten times. CDR3: CASSPPTGNTEAFF. In DNA form, the CDR3 reads TGTGCCAGCTCACCACCGACAGGAAACACTGAAGCTTTCTTT. This sequence joins TRBV18 and TRBJ1-1, with D perhaps TRBD1 (6 bases). V gave up 0 bases and J gave up 2 bases, with 7 bases separating them. The CDR3 extends over 14 amino acids. Germline-derived CDR1 and CDR2 are KGHSH and LQKENI.

This clonotype was seen at least ten times. CDR3 in amino acids: CASSVSGSYNEQFF. In nucleotides, the CDR3 is TGTGCCAGCAGCGTATCCGGCTCCTACAATGAGCAGTTCTTC. This chain joins TRBV9 and TRBJ2-1, with unresolved D. The CDR3 runs to 14 residues. V was shortened by 1 base and J by 0 bases, with 5 bases between the two germline ends. Per the germline V gene, CDR1 is SGDLS and CDR2 is YYNGEE.

In this sample, this clonotype turned up many times. This chain links TRBV15 with TRBJ2-7, with D possibly TRBD1 on 6 matching bases. The CDR3 loop spans 13 amino acids. Germline CDR1 reads LNHNV; CDR2 reads YYDKDF (reference sequence). With 0 bases removed from V and 6 bases from J, the gap between germline ends came to 9 bases. The CDR3, as DNA: TGTGCCACCAGCAGAGATAGAGGGGGCGAGCAGTACTTC. The encoded protein is CATSRDRGGEQYF. The full variable domain, in which reference TRBV15 and TRBJ2-7 provide the parts outside the CDR3, is DAMVIQNPRYQVTQFGKPVTLSCSQTLNHNVMYWYQQKSSQAPKLLFHYYDKDFNNEADTPDNFQSRRPNTSFCFLDIRSPGLGDTAMYLCATSRDRGGEQYFGPGTRLTVT.

CDR3 bases: TGTGCCAGCAGTGTTGCTAGCGGGTTTCTCTACGAGCAGTACTTC. This translates into CASSVASGFLYEQYF. The gene calls are TRBV6-1 and TRBJ2-7; 8 bases are a match to TRBD2. J was trimmed by 3 bases and V by 4 bases; bases with no gene match: 8. The germline V gene has CDR1 MNHNS and CDR2 SASEGT. The CDR3 spans 15 residues.

This clonotype was observed a few times. The chain has TRBV7-9 and TRBJ1-3; 9 bases match TRBD1. V shed 5 bases and J 4 bases; nucleotides not matched to a gene: 6. Germline CDR1 and CDR2: SEHNR and FQNEAQ (reference sequence). This CDR3 comprises 15 residues. The CDR3 reads CASSPSTGGGNTIYF. CDR3 nucleotides: TGTGCCAGCAGCCCATCGACAGGGGGGGGAAACACCATATATTTT.

This clonotype turned up a few times. The V gene is TRBV12-3 or TRBV12-4, the J gene TRBJ1-2, with a weak D call TRBD1 (5 bases). Trimming left V 8 bases short and J 8 bases short, with 18 bases between. The CDR3 spans 13 residues. This CDR3 is CASFEEPGRGYTF. CDR3 in DNA: TGTGCCAGCTTTGAAGAGCCAGGGAGAGGCTACACCTTC.

The sample holds a few counts of this clonotype. The chain combines TRBV6-4 with TRBJ2-5; the match to TRBD2 covers 16 bases. V lost 6 bases and J lost 0; bases outside the gene matches: 10. The CDR3 has 19 residues. Germline V gene data show CDR1 as MRHNA and CDR2 as SNTAGT. CDR3 residues: CASSDGGTSGRVHQETQYF. The CDR3 DNA is TGTGCCAGCAGCGACGGGGGGACTAGCGGGAGGGTTCACCAAGAGACCCAGTACTTC.

This clonotype was counted only a few times. The rearrangement uses TRBV2 and TRBJ2-2; 7 nucleotides agree with TRBD1. Germline V gives CDR1 SNHLY, CDR2 FYNNEI. V gave up 7 bases and J gave up 11 bases; unmatched junction bases: 4. This CDR3 has 11 residues. Written as DNA, the CDR3 is TGTGCCAGCATTGGACAGGTCGAGCTGTTTTTT. This sequence encodes CASIGQVELFF.

The J gene is TRBJ2-5, the V gene TRBV12-3 or TRBV12-4; D is undetermined. This CDR3 has 13 amino acids. The ends were cut back, 3 bases at V and 5 bases at J, with 10 bases in the middle. CDR3 loop: CASSFLQKETQYF. The DNA for the CDR3 is TGTGCCAGCAGTTTCCTACAGAAGGAGACCCAGTACTTC.

Only a few counts were recorded for this clonotype. CDR3 nucleotides: TGCGCCAGCAGCTTGGCCGTAAGCGGGAGCTACAATGAGCAGTTCTTC. Translating it yields CASSLAVSGSYNEQFF. This rearrangement joins TRBV5-1 to TRBJ2-1, with 8 bases lining up with TRBD2. The V and J ends lost 0 bases and 3 bases, in that order; junction bases with no gene match: 5. This CDR3 has 16 residues. Germline loops: CDR1 SGHRS, CDR2 YFSETQ.

Ten or more counts support this clonotype. The chain links TRBV27 to TRBJ1-6; 12 nucleotides line up with TRBD1. The germline CDR1 and CDR2 sequences are MNHEY and SMNVEV (reference sequence). This CDR3 spans 15 amino acids. Trimming cost V 4 bases and J 10 bases; bases outside gene matches: 5. The CDR3 sequence: CASSSRDRGLSPLHF. CDR3 DNA: TGTGCCAGCAGTTCCCGGGACAGGGGGCTATCACCCCTCCACTTT.

This clonotype has only a few counts. The chain uses TRBV20-1 and TRBJ2-3, with 8 bases fitting TRBD1. Germline V gene data show CDR1 as DFQATT and CDR2 as SNEGSKA (reference sequence). V was clipped by 1 base and J by 5 bases; unmatched bases: 2. This CDR3 is 13 amino acids long. CDR3 bases: TGCAGTGCTAGAGTGGGACAGGAAGATACGCAGTATTTT. Translation: CSARVGQEDTQYF.

This clonotype was seen at least ten times. The chain carries TRBV11-1 and TRBJ2-1; 7 bases match TRBD1. Germline loops: CDR1 SGHAT, CDR2 FQDESV (reference sequence). The CDR3 covers 18 residues. The ends lost 5 bases at V and 2 bases at J; junction bases unmatched: 15. The CDR3 DNA follows: TGTGCCAGCAGCCCGAGAGGGTTGGTAGGACAGGCCTACAATGAGCAGTTCTTC. It encodes CASSPRGLVGQAYNEQFF.

This clonotype was counted only a few times. The rearrangement uses TRBV5-1 and TRBJ1-1; TRBD1 is a possible D gene (5 bases). The ends were cut back, 0 bases at V and 6 bases at J, with 12 bases in the middle. This CDR3 has 14 amino acids. Germline CDR1 and CDR2: SGHRS and YFSETQ. In DNA form, the CDR3 reads TGCGCCAGCAGCTTGGGAGGGTCGGGGGCTGAAGCTTTCTTT. Protein: CASSLGGSGAEAFF.